A selection of T cell receptor beta chains follows, all from one sample in a study of cytotoxic CD8 clonotypes in ibrutinib-treated CLL. Sequenced by immunoSEQ multiplex PCR; TCRdb stores in-frame clones only, minus some. Of 250,000 or so clones in the sample, 60% to 75% were seen once. This sample comprised PBMCs, obtained after 24 months of ibrutinib treatment. These TCRs come from a human donor with chronic lymphocytic leukemia. CDR3s include the opening cysteine and the closing phenylalanine or tryptophan. D genes are given only for firm matches. Rows give clone size only sometimes, using once, few, many, or a class for an expanded clone.

size: NA
V: TRBV29-1
D: TRBD2
J: TRBJ2-7
CDR3: CSVDGTGGSYEQYF
DNA: TGCAGCGTTGATGGAACGGGAGGCTCCTACGAGCAGTACTTC

size: NA
V: TRBV29-1
D: NA
J: TRBJ1-4
CDR3: CSVEGAYEKLFF
DNA: TGCAGCGTTGAGGGGGCCTATGAAAAACTGTTTTTT

size: NA
V: TRBV29-1
D: NA
J: TRBJ1-1
CDR3: CSVGGGSSEAFF
DNA: TGCAGCGTTGGGGGGGGGAGCTCTGAAGCTTTCTTT

size: NA
V: TRBV28
D: NA
J: TRBJ2-7
CDR3: CASSLAGNEQYF
DNA: TGTGCCAGCAGTTTAGCGGGGAACGAGCAGTACTTC

size: few
V: TRBV28
D: TRBD1
J: TRBJ1-2
CDR3: CASSLQGQGARHGYTF
DNA: TGTGCCAGCAGCTTACAAGGACAGGGGGCAAGACATGGCTACACCTTC

size: NA
V: TRBV7-3
D: NA
J: TRBJ2-5
CDR3: CASSSRTTTGEETQYF
DNA: TGTGCCAGCAGCTCCCGGACCACAACGGGAGAAGAGACCCAGTACTTC

size: NA
V: TRBV2
D: TRBD2
J: TRBJ2-7
CDR3: CASTASGGTYEQYF
DNA: TGTGCCAGCACCGCCTCGGGGGGAACCTACGAGCAGTACTTC

size: NA
V: TRBV7-3
D: NA
J: TRBJ2-1
CDR3: CASSPHSGVLGNEQFF
DNA: TGTGCCAGCAGCCCTCACTCTGGGGTTTTGGGCAATGAGCAGTTCTTC

size: many
V: TRBV19
D: NA
J: TRBJ1-2
CDR3: CASSLRGAPYGYTF
DNA: TGTGCCAGTAGTCTCCGGGGGGCCCCCTATGGCTACACCTTC

size: NA
V: TRBV28
D: NA
J: TRBJ1-5
CDR3: CASSEPWAGASNQPQHF
DNA: TGTGCCAGCAGTGAACCCTGGGCCGGGGCTAGCAATCAGCCCCAGCATTTT

size: NA
V: TRBV30
D: NA
J: TRBJ1-5
CDR3: CAWSVAGIDQPQHF
DNA: TGTGCCTGGAGTGTGGCGGGAATTGATCAGCCCCAGCATTTT

size: once
V: TRBV7-9
D: NA
J: TRBJ1-4
CDR3: CASSFLGGANEKLFF
DNA: TGTGCCAGCAGCTTCCTCGGAGGTGCTAATGAAAAACTGTTTTTT

size: NA
V: TRBV19
D: NA
J: TRBJ1-1
CDR3: CASSIEVNTEAFF
DNA: TGTGCCAGTAGTATCGAGGTGAACACTGAAGCTTTCTTT

size: NA
V: TRBV29-1
D: TRBD2
J: TRBJ2-5
CDR3: CSVRQGAGETQYF
DNA: TGCAGCGTGCGTCAGGGAGCGGGGGAGACCCAGTACTTC

size: few
V: TRBV2
D: NA
J: TRBJ1-5
CDR3: CASVGSPNQPQHF
DNA: TGTGCCAGCGTGGGCAGTCCAAATCAGCCCCAGCATTTT

size: NA
V: TRBV6-5
D: TRBD1
J: TRBJ2-7
CDR3: CASSYTGQGNYEQYF
DNA: TGTGCCAGCAGTTACACCGGACAGGGGAACTACGAGCAGTACTTC

size: NA
V: TRBV28
D: NA
J: TRBJ1-5
CDR3: CASSLDGMKDQPQHF
DNA: TGTGCCAGCAGTTTGGATGGGATGAAGGATCAGCCCCAGCATTTT

size: NA
V: TRBV19
D: NA
J: TRBJ1-2
CDR3: CASSRRQEFINGYTF
DNA: TGTGCCAGTAGTAGAAGACAGGAGTTTATCAATGGCTACACCTTC

size: NA
V: TRBV6-1
D: NA
J: TRBJ2-3
CDR3: CASTELFSTDTQYF
DNA: TGTGCCAGCACGGAGCTTTTTAGCACAGATACGCAGTATTTT

size: NA
V: TRBV2
D: NA
J: TRBJ2-3
CDR3: CASSVQGPGDTQYF
DNA: TGTGCCAGCAGCGTCCAAGGGCCGGGAGATACGCAGTATTTT

size: NA
V: TRBV27
D: TRBD2
J: TRBJ2-3
CDR3: CASSPPRSGSFPWFSTDTQYF
DNA: TGTGCCAGCAGCCCCCCGAGGAGCGGGAGTTTTCCTTGGTTTAGCACAGATACGCAGTATTTT

size: NA
V: TRBV11-3
D: NA
J: TRBJ2-5
CDR3: CASSLVTEETQYF
DNA: TGTGCCAGCAGCTTAGTTACAGAAGAGACCCAGTACTTC

size: few
V: TRBV5-6
D: TRBD1
J: TRBJ1-2
CDR3: CASSERTGENYGYTF
DNA: TGTGCCAGCAGCGAACGGACAGGGGAAAACTATGGCTACACCTTC

size: NA
V: TRBV27
D: TRBD2
J: TRBJ2-4
CDR3: CASSLSISGGPRYF
DNA: TGTGCCAGCAGTTTATCCATTAGCGGGGGCCCCAGGTACTTC

size: NA
V: TRBV15
D: NA
J: TRBJ1-4
CDR3: CATSRVQEKLFF
DNA: TGTGCCACCAGCAGGGTCCAGGAAAAACTGTTTTTT

size: NA
V: TRBV12-5
D: NA
J: TRBJ2-3
CDR3: CASGLVPGDTQYF
DNA: TGTGCTAGTGGTTTGGTACCGGGGGATACGCAGTATTTT

size: NA
V: TRBV21-1
D: NA
J: TRBJ2-1
CDR3: CASSLAVRQFF
DNA: TGTGCCAGCAGCCTGGCGGTTCGGCAGTTCTTC

size: NA
V: TRBV7-8
D: TRBD2
J: TRBJ2-7
CDR3: CASSLRLAGVDEQYF
DNA: TGTGCCAGCAGCTTAAGACTAGCGGGAGTGGACGAGCAGTACTTC

size: once
V: TRBV4-3
D: NA
J: TRBJ2-1
CDR3: CASSQEVAGGVQFF
DNA: TGCGCCAGCAGCCAAGAGGTGGCGGGCGGAGTTCAGTTCTTC

size: NA
V: TRBV6-1
D: NA
J: TRBJ2-7
CDR3: CASRITGLFYEQYF
DNA: TGTGCCAGCAGGATCACAGGGTTGTTCTACGAGCAGTACTTC

size: NA
V: TRBV4-1
D: NA
J: TRBJ1-5
CDR3: CASSQDLTGHQPQHF
DNA: TGCGCCAGCAGCCAAGATCTAACAGGGCATCAGCCCCAGCATTTT

size: NA
V: TRBV6-6
D: TRBD2
J: TRBJ2-1
CDR3: CASESSGGYEQFF
DNA: TGTGCCAGCGAATCTAGCGGTGGCTATGAGCAGTTCTTC

size: NA
V: TRBV7-2
D: NA
J: TRBJ2-5
CDR3: CASSLVGARTQYF
DNA: TGTGCCAGCAGCTTAGTTGGGGCCCGGACCCAGTACTTC

size: NA
V: TRBV5-5
D: NA
J: TRBJ2-7
CDR3: CASRSNYEQYF
DNA: TGTGCCAGCAGATCCAACTACGAGCAGTACTTC

size: NA
V: TRBV30
D: NA
J: TRBJ1-2
CDR3: CAYSTENYGYTF
DNA: TGTGCCTACTCGACAGAGAACTATGGCTACACCTTC

size: NA
V: TRBV27
D: NA
J: TRBJ2-5
CDR3: CASSLEGVGTQYF
DNA: TGTGCCAGCAGTTTGGAGGGCGTAGGGACCCAGTACTTC

size: NA
V: TRBV6-5
D: NA
J: TRBJ2-7
CDR3: CASRLEGVSRYEQYF
DNA: TGTGCCAGCAGACTTGAAGGGGTCAGTCGTTACGAGCAGTACTTC

size: NA
V: TRBV15
D: NA
J: TRBJ2-7
CDR3: CATSRGLEQYF
DNA: TGTGCCACCAGCAGAGGGCTCGAGCAGTACTTC

size: NA
V: TRBV6-5
D: NA
J: TRBJ1-5
CDR3: CASSYERGINQPQHF
DNA: TGTGCCAGCAGTTACGAACGGGGGATCAATCAGCCCCAGCATTTT

size: NA
V: TRBV29-1
D: NA
J: TRBJ1-1
CDR3: CSVYPLGAQKAFF
DNA: TGCAGCGTCTACCCCTTGGGAGCCCAGAAAGCTTTCTTT

size: NA
V: TRBV7-3
D: TRBD2
J: TRBJ2-7
CDR3: CASSLGLAGVTEQYF
DNA: TGTGCCAGCAGCTTAGGTCTAGCGGGAGTAACCGAGCAGTACTTC

size: NA
V: TRBV28
D: TRBD1
J: TRBJ1-2
CDR3: CASTIGTGLGYTF
DNA: TGTGCCAGCACAATAGGGACAGGGTTGGGCTACACCTTC

size: NA
V: TRBV30
D: NA
J: TRBJ2-3
CDR3: CAWSPGRGADTQYF
DNA: TGTGCCTGGAGTCCAGGGCGCGGTGCAGATACGCAGTATTTT

size: NA
V: TRBV6-5
D: TRBD2
J: TRBJ2-2
CDR3: CASTPGLVGTGELFF
DNA: TGTGCCAGCACCCCGGGACTAGTGGGGACCGGGGAGCTGTTTTTT

size: NA
V: TRBV9
D: TRBD1
J: TRBJ2-2
CDR3: CATGQGNTGELFF
DNA: TGTGCCACTGGACAGGGGAACACCGGGGAGCTGTTTTTT

size: few
V: TRBV2
D: NA
J: TRBJ1-5
CDR3: CASKRVPGQPQHF
DNA: TGTGCCAGCAAGAGGGTCCCAGGCCAGCCCCAGCATTTT

size: NA
V: TRBV25-1
D: NA
J: TRBJ2-5
CDR3: CASSRPGEEETQYF
DNA: TGTGCCAGCAGTCGCCCGGGAGAGGAAGAGACCCAGTACTTC

size: many
V: TRBV7-2
D: NA
J: TRBJ2-7
CDR3: CASSPRTVPYEQYF
DNA: TGTGCCAGCAGCCCTCGGACAGTTCCCTACGAGCAGTACTTC

size: once
V: TRBV19
D: NA
J: TRBJ1-5
CDR3: CASGTTGNNQPQHF
DNA: TGTGCCAGTGGGACTACAGGGAACAATCAGCCCCAGCATTTT

size: NA
V: TRBV13
D: NA
J: TRBJ1-6
CDR3: CASSLFGRENSPLHF
DNA: TGTGCCAGCAGCTTATTCGGCAGGGAAAATTCACCCCTCCACTTT

size: NA
V: TRBV18
D: NA
J: TRBJ1-5
CDR3: CASSPDSALNQPQHF
DNA: TGTGCCAGCTCACCCGACAGCGCTCTCAATCAGCCCCAGCATTTT

size: NA
V: TRBV9
D: TRBD2
J: TRBJ2-5
CDR3: CASSVGTSGSLQETQYF
DNA: TGTGCCAGCAGCGTGGGGACTAGCGGGTCATTGCAAGAGACCCAGTACTTC

size: few
V: TRBV28
D: NA
J: TRBJ1-4
CDR3: CASLSGAQDEKLFF
DNA: TGTGCCAGCCTTTCCGGGGCCCAAGATGAAAAACTGTTTTTT